A selection of T cell receptor beta chains follows, all from one sample in a study of control samples from healthy donors and cancer patients. Profiled with immunoSEQ multiplex PCR; TCRdb holds only in-frame clones, not every one. The data hold 48,000 or so clones, with nearly 95% observed a single time. Sequenced input: PBMCs. The source is a woman aged 45-65 years with head and neck cancer. Both conserved end residues are part of each CDR3. D genes are given only for firm matches. Rows give clone size only sometimes, using once, few, many, or a class for an expanded clone.

clone_size: once; v_call: TRBV5-1; j_call: TRBJ2-5; d_call: TRBD2; cdr3_length: 17; cdr3_nt: TGCGCCAGCAGCTCAGGACTAGCGGGGGGGCTCCAAGAGACCCAGTACTTC; cdr3_aa: CASSSGLAGGLQETQYF
clone_size: NA; v_call: TRBV30; j_call: TRBJ2-1; d_call: TRBD2; cdr3_length: 15; cdr3_nt: TGTGCCTGGAGTGGAGCCGGGACTAGTGCTGATGAGCAGTTCTTC; cdr3_aa: CAWSGAGTSADEQFF
clone_size: NA; v_call: TRBV10-3; j_call: TRBJ2-3; d_call: NA; cdr3_length: 14; cdr3_nt: TGTGCCATCAGGCCCAGGACAAGCACAGATACGCAGTATTTT; cdr3_aa: CAIRPRTSTDTQYF
clone_size: NA; v_call: TRBV4-3; j_call: TRBJ1-3; d_call: NA; cdr3_length: 14; cdr3_nt: TGCGCCAGCAGCCAAGGGCAGGACGGAAACACCATATATTTT; cdr3_aa: CASSQGQDGNTIYF
clone_size: NA; v_call: TRBV19; j_call: TRBJ1-3; d_call: TRBD1; cdr3_length: 14; cdr3_nt: TGTGCCAGTAGTCTCCGACAGGGTGGGAACACCATATATTTT; cdr3_aa: CASSLRQGGNTIYF
clone_size: NA; v_call: TRBV5-1; j_call: TRBJ2-1; d_call: TRBD1; cdr3_length: 13; cdr3_nt: TGCGCCAGCGCCGGGACAGGGGACAATGAGCAGTTCTTC; cdr3_aa: CASAGTGDNEQFF
clone_size: NA; v_call: TRBV5-6; j_call: TRBJ2-6; d_call: NA; cdr3_length: 16; cdr3_nt: TGTGCCAGCAGCCTCCCCGGGCAGCCTGGGGCCAACGTCCTGACTTTC; cdr3_aa: CASSLPGQPGANVLTF
clone_size: NA; v_call: TRBV7-2; j_call: TRBJ2-7; d_call: TRBD2; cdr3_length: 15; cdr3_nt: TGTGCCAGCAGCTTAGAACTAGCGGGGGGAGGTGAGCAGTACTTC; cdr3_aa: CASSLELAGGGEQYF
clone_size: NA; v_call: TRBV19; j_call: TRBJ2-3; d_call: TRBD2; cdr3_length: 18; cdr3_nt: TGTGCCAGTAGTATAGCTCGACTAGCGGGAGGCAGCACAGATACGCAGTATTTT; cdr3_aa: CASSIARLAGGSTDTQYF
clone_size: NA; v_call: TRBV27; j_call: TRBJ2-7; d_call: TRBD2; cdr3_length: 15; cdr3_nt: TGTGCCAGCAGTTCTCGACTAGCGGGAAACTACGAGCAGTACTTC; cdr3_aa: CASSSRLAGNYEQYF
clone_size: NA; v_call: TRBV3-1/TRBV3-2; j_call: TRBJ2-5; d_call: TRBD2; cdr3_length: 15; cdr3_nt: TGTGCCAGCAGCCTCGGGACTGCGGGGGGTGAGACCCAGTACTTC; cdr3_aa: CASSLGTAGGETQYF
clone_size: NA; v_call: TRBV10-3; j_call: TRBJ1-3; d_call: TRBD1; cdr3_length: 17; cdr3_nt: TGTGCCATCAGTTCAAGCCAGACAGGGCCCTCTGGAAACACCATATATTTT; cdr3_aa: CAISSSQTGPSGNTIYF
clone_size: NA; v_call: TRBV18; j_call: TRBJ2-6; d_call: TRBD2; cdr3_length: 20; cdr3_nt: TGTGCCAGCTCACCCGTCCTAGCGGGAGCCTCCCTCTCTGGGGCCAACGTCCTGACTTTC; cdr3_aa: CASSPVLAGASLSGANVLTF
clone_size: NA; v_call: TRBV5-1; j_call: TRBJ1-1; d_call: NA; cdr3_length: 13; cdr3_nt: TGCGCCAGCAGCTTGGGAGGGAACACTGAAGCTTTCTTT; cdr3_aa: CASSLGGNTEAFF
clone_size: NA; v_call: TRBV6-6; j_call: TRBJ2-7; d_call: NA; cdr3_length: 12; cdr3_nt: TGTGCCAGCAGAGGCGGGTTCTACGAGCAGTACTTC; cdr3_aa: CASRGGFYEQYF
clone_size: NA; v_call: TRBV7-8; j_call: TRBJ2-1; d_call: NA; cdr3_length: 13; cdr3_nt: TGTGCCAGCAGCTTAAGGGGGTCCAATGAGCAGTTCTTC; cdr3_aa: CASSLRGSNEQFF
clone_size: NA; v_call: TRBV7-9; j_call: TRBJ2-5; d_call: NA; cdr3_length: 13; cdr3_nt: TGTGCCAGCAGCTGGGAGTACCAAGAGACCCAGTACTTC; cdr3_aa: CASSWEYQETQYF